The clone carrying this T cell receptor beta chain has ten or more counts. This specimen comes from a study of T cells in Graves' hyperthyroidism and ophthalmopathy. The CDR3 is 13 residues long. CDR1 SGHTA and CDR2 FQGNSA come from the germline V gene. V lost 0 bases to trimming and J lost 5 bases, with 5 bases between them. Amplification of TCR beta CDR3 regions was performed using RNA transcripts as template. The study used the HTBI primer set for a first-round RT-PCR of the TCR CDR3. TCRdb reprocessed the multiplex PCR reads via MiXCR and lists one record per CDR3 protein. The table has about 720,000 distinct CDR3 sequences, about 16% seen once.

Sequencing was done on a sample of blood. This TCR was recovered from a man aged 18 to 30 with Graves' hyperthyroidism. The chain has TRBV7-2 and TRBJ2-1, with D hard to call. The DNA of the CDR3 is TGTGCCAGCAGCTTAGCGCTGGACAATGAGCAGTTCTTC. It translates to CASSLALDNEQFF.